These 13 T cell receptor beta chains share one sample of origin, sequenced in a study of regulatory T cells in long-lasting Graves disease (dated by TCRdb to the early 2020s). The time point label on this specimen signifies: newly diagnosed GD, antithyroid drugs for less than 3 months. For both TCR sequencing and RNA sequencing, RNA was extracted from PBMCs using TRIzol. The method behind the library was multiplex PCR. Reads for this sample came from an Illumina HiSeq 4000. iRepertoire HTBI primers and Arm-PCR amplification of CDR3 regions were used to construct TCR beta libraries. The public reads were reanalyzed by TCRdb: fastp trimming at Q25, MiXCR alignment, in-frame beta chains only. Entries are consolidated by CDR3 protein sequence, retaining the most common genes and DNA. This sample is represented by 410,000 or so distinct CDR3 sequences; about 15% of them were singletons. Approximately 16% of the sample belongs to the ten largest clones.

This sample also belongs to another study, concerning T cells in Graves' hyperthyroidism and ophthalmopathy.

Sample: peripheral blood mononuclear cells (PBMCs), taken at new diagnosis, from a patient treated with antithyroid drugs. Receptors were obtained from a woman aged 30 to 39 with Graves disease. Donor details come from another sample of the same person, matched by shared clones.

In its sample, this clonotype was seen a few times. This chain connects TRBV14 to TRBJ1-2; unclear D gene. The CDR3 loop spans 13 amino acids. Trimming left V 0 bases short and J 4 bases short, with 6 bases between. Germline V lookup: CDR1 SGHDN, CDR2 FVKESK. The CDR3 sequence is CASSQDTSYGYTF. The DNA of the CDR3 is TGTGCCAGCAGCCAAGATACTTCCTATGGCTACACCTTC.

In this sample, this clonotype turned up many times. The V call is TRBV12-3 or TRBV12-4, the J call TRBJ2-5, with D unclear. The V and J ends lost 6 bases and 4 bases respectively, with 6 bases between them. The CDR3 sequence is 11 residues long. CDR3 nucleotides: TGTGCCAGCAGCTGGGGAGAGACCCAGTACTTC. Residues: CASSWGETQYF.

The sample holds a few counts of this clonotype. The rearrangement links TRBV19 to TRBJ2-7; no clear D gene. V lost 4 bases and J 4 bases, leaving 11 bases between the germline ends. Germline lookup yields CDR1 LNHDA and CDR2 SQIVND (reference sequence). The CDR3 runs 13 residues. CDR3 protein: CASSTTPPYEQYF. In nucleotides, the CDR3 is TGTGCCAGTAGTACTACCCCTCCATACGAGCAGTACTTC.

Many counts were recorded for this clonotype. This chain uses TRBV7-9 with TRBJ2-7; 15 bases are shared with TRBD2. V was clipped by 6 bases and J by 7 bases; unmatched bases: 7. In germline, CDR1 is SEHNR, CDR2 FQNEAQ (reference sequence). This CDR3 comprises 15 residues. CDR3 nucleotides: TGTGCCAGCAGACCTCCGGGACTAGCGGGAGGTGAGCAGTACTTC. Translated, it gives CASRPPGLAGGEQYF.

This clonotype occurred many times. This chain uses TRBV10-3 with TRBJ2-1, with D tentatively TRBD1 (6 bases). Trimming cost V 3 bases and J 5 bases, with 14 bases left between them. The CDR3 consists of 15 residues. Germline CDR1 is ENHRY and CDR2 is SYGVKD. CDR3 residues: CAISDTWDKNNEQFF. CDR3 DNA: TGTGCCATCAGTGACACCTGGGACAAAAACAATGAGCAGTTCTTC.

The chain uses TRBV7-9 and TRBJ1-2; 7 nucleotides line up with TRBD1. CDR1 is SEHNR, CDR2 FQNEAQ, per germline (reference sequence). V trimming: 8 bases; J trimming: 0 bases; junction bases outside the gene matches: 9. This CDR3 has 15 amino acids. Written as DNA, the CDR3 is TGTGCCAGCTACCTTGAGGGGACAGCTAACTATGGCTACACCTTC. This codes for CASYLEGTANYGYTF.

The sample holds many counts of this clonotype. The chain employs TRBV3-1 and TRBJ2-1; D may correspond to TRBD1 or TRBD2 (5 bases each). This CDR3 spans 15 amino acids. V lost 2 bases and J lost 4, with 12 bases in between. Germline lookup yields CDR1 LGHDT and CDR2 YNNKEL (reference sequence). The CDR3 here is CASSQMGVSYNEQFF. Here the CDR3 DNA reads TGTGCCAGCAGCCAAATGGGGGTGTCGTACAATGAGCAGTTCTTC.

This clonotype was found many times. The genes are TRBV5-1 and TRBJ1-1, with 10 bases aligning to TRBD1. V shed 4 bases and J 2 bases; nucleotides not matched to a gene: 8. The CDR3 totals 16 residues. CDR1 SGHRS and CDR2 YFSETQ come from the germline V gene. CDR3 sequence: CASSLGQGVENTEAFF. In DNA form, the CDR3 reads TGCGCCAGCAGCCTCGGACAGGGGGTTGAAAACACTGAAGCTTTCTTT.

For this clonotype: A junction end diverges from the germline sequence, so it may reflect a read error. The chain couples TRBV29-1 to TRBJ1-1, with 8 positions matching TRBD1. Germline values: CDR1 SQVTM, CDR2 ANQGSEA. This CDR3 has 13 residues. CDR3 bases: TGCAGCGCGCGGGACAGGCCCCACACTGAAGTTTTCTTT. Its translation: CSARDRPHTEVFF. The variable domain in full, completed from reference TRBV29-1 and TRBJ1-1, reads SAVISQKPSRDICQRGTSLTIQCQVDSQVTMMFWYRQQPGQSLTLIATANQGSEATYESGFVIDKFPISRPNLTFSTLTVSNMSPEDSSIYLCSARDRPHTEVFFGQGTRLTVV.

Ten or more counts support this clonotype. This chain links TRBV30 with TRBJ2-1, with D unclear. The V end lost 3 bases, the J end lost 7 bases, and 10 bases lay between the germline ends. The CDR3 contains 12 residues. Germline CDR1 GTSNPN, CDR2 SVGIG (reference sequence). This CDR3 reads CAWSPDQNEQFF. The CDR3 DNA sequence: TGTGCCTGGAGCCCGGACCAAAATGAGCAGTTCTTC.

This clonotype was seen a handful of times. The CDR3 region has the DNA TGTGCCAGCAGCTCAAGCGGGAGATATGAGCAGTTCTTC. It codes for CASSSSGRYEQFF. The chain links TRBV7-3 to TRBJ2-1, with 8 bases fitting TRBD2. Trimming at V came to 4 bases and at J to 8 bases, leaving 4 bases not matched to a gene. The length of the CDR3 is 13 residues. CDR1 and CDR2 (germline): SGHTA, FQGTGA.

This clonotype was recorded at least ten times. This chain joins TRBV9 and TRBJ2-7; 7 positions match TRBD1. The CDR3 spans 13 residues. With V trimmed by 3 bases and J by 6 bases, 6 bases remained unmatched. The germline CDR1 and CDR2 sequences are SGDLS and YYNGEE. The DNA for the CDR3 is TGTGCCAGCAGCGGGCAAGGGACAGTCGAGCAGTACTTC. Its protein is CASSGQGTVEQYF.

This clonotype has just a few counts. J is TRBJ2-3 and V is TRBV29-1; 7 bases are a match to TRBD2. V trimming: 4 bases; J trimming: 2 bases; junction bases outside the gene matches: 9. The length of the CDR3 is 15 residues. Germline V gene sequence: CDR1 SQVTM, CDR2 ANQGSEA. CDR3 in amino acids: CSVVSLADTTDTQYF. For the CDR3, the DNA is TGCAGCGTTGTCTCGCTAGCGGATACCACAGATACGCAGTATTTT.